This note documents a single T cell receptor beta chain sequence. Its antigen remains unidentified. Around 10 milliliters of peripheral blood were drawn from each donor. Then a second PCR, running roughly 7 to 11 cycles, was carried out with a sample-barcoded 5' primer and a J-beta primer mix. TCRdb independently ran MiXCR on the 5' RACE reads; one entry per CDR3 protein. Of fewer than 900,000 distinct CDR3 sequences listed, about 42% are singletons. These data belong to a study of blood T cells in healthy people across ages. The overall study: There was about one barcoded beta molecule captured by template switching per two T cells. Whole-study results and caveats: Changes in expanded clonotypes were possibly confounded, as the CMV status of donors was unknown.

The CDR3 totals 13 residues. From germline, CDR1 is SGDLS and CDR2 YYNGEE. The TCR sequence derives from a woman aged 55-70 years in good health. The chain employs TRBV9 and TRBJ2-5; possible D gene TRBD2, 5 bases. The closer fit of TRBJ2-7 to the DNA end suggests the J call may be wrong. Sequences were obtained from blood. The CDR3 coding sequence is TGTGCCAGCAGCGATGCGGGTCGAGGCGAGCAGTACTTC. This codes for CASSDAGRGEQYF.